This TCR beta chain is drawn from a study of cytomegalovirus exposure and HLA in healthy donors. PCR used 60 Vbeta primers and 13 Jbeta primers. Here immunoSEQ multiplex PCR was the method, and the copy in TCRdb shows in-frame clones only, minus some. The table lists 130,000 or so clones, over 70% of them singletons. The CDR3 runs to 15 residues. Looked up from germline, CDR1 is KGHSH and CDR2 is LQKENI. Unmatched junction bases numbered 4, after V lost 0 bases and J lost 3 bases. This clone was found once. The specimen sequenced was PBMCs. This chain links TRBV18 with TRBJ2-7; TRBD1 agrees at 8 bases. This TCR was sampled from a woman between 40 and 55 years old in good health and CMV-seronegative. CDR3 sequence reads: CASSPPTGQGYEQYF. For the CDR3, the DNA is TGTGCCAGCTCACCACCTACCGGACAGGGCTACGAGCAGTACTTC. The full variable domain, with the rest looked up from reference TRBV18 and TRBJ2-7, is NAGVMQNPRHLVRRRGQEARLRCSPMKGHSHVYWYRQLPEEGLKFMVYLQKENIIDESGMPKERFSAEFPKEGPSILRIQQVVRGDSAAYFCASSPPTGQGYEQYFGPGTRLTVT.